Listed below are T cell receptor beta chains from one sample, sequenced in a study of blood T cell repertoires in COVID-19. Measured with immunoSEQ multiplex PCR; TCRdb has only the in-frame clones, and not every one. The sample lists roughly 320,000 clones, around nine tenths seen once, with around 1.2% in the top ten. Sequenced: peripheral blood. The receptors stem from a man aged 65 to 85 with acute or convalescent COVID-19. CDR3s include the opening cysteine and the closing phenylalanine or tryptophan. The D gene is left open where the match is weak. The size entry is marked missing in some rows and otherwise reads once, few, many or a size class.

>TRBV7-2|.|TRBJ1-5|.
TGTGCCAGCAGCTTAGGCAGGGCTCAGCCCCAGCATTTT
CASSLGRAQPQHF
>TRBV6-5|.|TRBJ1-1|.
TGTGCCAGCAGAAGACCAGGGTATCAGGGGACTGAAGCTTTCTTT
CASRRPGYQGTEAFF
>TRBV28|few|TRBJ1-5|.
TGTGCCAGCCGGGGTTATAGCAATCAGCCCCAGCATTTT
CASRGYSNQPQHF
>TRBV2|once|TRBJ1-5|.
TGTGCCAGCAGTGACAGGGGCAATCAGCCCCAGCATTTT
CASSDRGNQPQHF
>TRBV27|few|TRBJ1-2|TRBD1
TGTGCCAGCAGCACCCGCGGTGGGACAGCCGACTATGGCTACACCTTC
CASSTRGGTADYGYTF
>TRBV28|.|TRBJ2-5|.
TGTGCCAGCACCCTGGGGGGGACCCAGTACTTC
CASTLGGTQYF
>TRBV5-1|.|TRBJ1-4|.
TGCGCCAGCAGCTTGGGTTTAGGGGCTCCCGCCCAAACAACTAATGAAAAACTGTTTTTT
CASSLGLGAPAQTTNEKLFF
>TRBV10-1|.|TRBJ2-3|.
TGCGCCAGCAGTGAAACAGCCACAGATACGCAGTATTTT
CASSETATDTQYF
>TRBV5-1|.|TRBJ1-4|TRBD1
TGCGCCAGCAGCCCAGAGGGGACAGCCCCTGAAAAACTGTTTTTT
CASSPEGTAPEKLFF
>TRBV9|.|TRBJ2-2|TRBD2
TGTGCCAGCAGCGTAGTGTCTAGCGGGAGGTACGGCACCGGGGAGCTGTTTTTT
CASSVVSSGRYGTGELFF
>TRBV28|.|TRBJ2-3|TRBD2
TGTGCCATCAAGCGGGGGTTTTTCACAGATACGCAGTATTTT
CAIKRGFFTDTQYF
>TRBV29-1|.|TRBJ1-2|.
TGCAGCGTTGAGGGGCCAGGGGTAGGCTATGGCTACACCTTC
CSVEGPGVGYGYTF
>TRBV5-1|.|TRBJ2-5|.
TGCGCCAGCAGCCGAGGGTTGTCAGGGGGGAACCAAGAGACCCAGTACTTC
CASSRGLSGGNQETQYF
>TRBV5-1|.|TRBJ2-7|TRBD1
TGCGCCAGCAGCCCGGGACAGGGGTCCTACGAGCAGTACTTC
CASSPGQGSYEQYF
>TRBV5-5|.|TRBJ1-1|.
TGTGCCAGCAGCTTGTATTTGGGGGCAACGAACACTGAAGCTTTCTTT
CASSLYLGATNTEAFF
>TRBV9|.|TRBJ2-3|.
TGTGCCAGCAGCGCGTCCCCGACTAGATCAGATACGCAGTATTTT
CASSASPTRSDTQYF
>TRBV10-3|.|TRBJ2-1|TRBD2
TGTGCCATCAGTGAGTCCTGGGGGGGTACGGAGAATGAGCAGTTCTTC
CAISESWGGTENEQFF
>TRBV5-1|.|TRBJ2-4|TRBD2
TGCGCCAGCAGCTCCGCGGGGGATAACATTCAGTACTTC
CASSSAGDNIQYF
>TRBV20-1|.|TRBJ1-2|.
TGCAGTGCTAGTGCACGGGGAGCCTATGGCTACACCTTC
CSASARGAYGYTF
>TRBV7-9|.|TRBJ2-7|.
TGTGCCAGCAGCTTTGGGCGGGCCTCCTACGAGCAGTACTTC
CASSFGRASYEQYF
>TRBV15|.|TRBJ1-4|.
TGTGCCACCAGCAGAGGAGGAGGGAGTAATGAAAAACTGTTTTTT
CATSRGGGSNEKLFF
>TRBV7-2|.|TRBJ2-2|.
TGTGCCAGCAGCTTAGCGCAGGTTAGCGTAGGAACCGGGGAGCTGTTTTTT
CASSLAQVSVGTGELFF
>TRBV6-5|once|TRBJ2-7|TRBD2
TGTGCCAGCAGTTACAGGGAGGGATCCTACGAGCAGTACTTC
CASSYREGSYEQYF
>TRBV24-1|.|TRBJ2-1|TRBD1
TGTGCCACCAGTGATTTTGGCAGGGGGAAGGTGGCGGTAATCTACAATGAGCAGTTCTTC
CATSDFGRGKVAVIYNEQFF
>TRBV5-1|.|TRBJ2-1|TRBD2
TGCGCCAGCAGCTTAGCGGGATCCGTCAATGAGCAGTTCTTC
CASSLAGSVNEQFF
>TRBV28|few|TRBJ2-7|TRBD1
TGTGCCAGCAGCGCTGAATACCGGGACAGGGACTACGAGCAGTACTTC
CASSAEYRDRDYEQYF
>TRBV5-1|few|TRBJ1-5|.
TGCGCCAGCAGCTTGGGGGACTATAGCAATCAGCCCCAGCATTTT
CASSLGDYSNQPQHF
>TRBV27|.|TRBJ2-7|.
TGTGCCAGCAGTTATCGGGGGGCGGGGGTCGGCCACGAGCAGTACTTC
CASSYRGAGVGHEQYF
>TRBV4-3|once|TRBJ1-4|.
TGCGCCAGCAGCCAAGATACGGGGAGGCAAGAAAAACTGTTTTTT
CASSQDTGRQEKLFF
>TRBV25-1|few|TRBJ2-7|TRBD1
TGTGCCAGCAGTGAGGCAGGGGACAGGGGCTACGAGCAGTACTTC
CASSEAGDRGYEQYF
>TRBV4-2|.|TRBJ2-5|TRBD2
TGTGCCAGCAGCCCGGGGGGGGGTGAGACCCAGTACTTC
CASSPGGGETQYF
>TRBV6-2/TRBV6-3|few|TRBJ1-5|.
TGTGCCAGCAGTTACCCCCTCGGGGGGAGCAATCAGCCCCAGCATTTT
CASSYPLGGSNQPQHF
>TRBV19|.|TRBJ2-6|.
TGTGCCAGTAGTAACCTAGCGCGGGGGGCCAACGTCCTGACTTTC
CASSNLARGANVLTF
>TRBV19|.|TRBJ1-6|.
TGTGCCAGTAGCCCGCCCGACAGGATGAATTCACCCCTCCACTTT
CASSPPDRMNSPLHF
>TRBV9|.|TRBJ2-6|.
TGTGCCAGCAGCGTAGAGCCCGGGGCCAACGTCCTGACTTTC
CASSVEPGANVLTF
>TRBV28|once|TRBJ2-1|TRBD2
TGTGCCAGCATGGGACTAGCGGGAGTCGATGAGCAGTTCTTC
CASMGLAGVDEQFF
>TRBV18|.|TRBJ2-3|TRBD2
TGTGCCAGCTCACCACGGGTCGGGAGGGTTAACACAGATACGCAGTATTTT
CASSPRVGRVNTDTQYF
>TRBV19|.|TRBJ1-2|TRBD1
TGTGCCAGTAGTATGGAAAGTGGTTGGACAGGGGTTGGCTACACCTTC
CASSMESGWTGVGYTF
>TRBV3-1/TRBV3-2|.|TRBJ1-6|TRBD1
TGTGCCAGCAGCCAGACAGGGGGAGAATCACCCCTCCACTTT
CASSQTGGESPLHF
>TRBV7-2|once|TRBJ2-4|.
TGTGCCAGCAGCTTAGAGCTAGCCAAAAACATTCAGTACTTC
CASSLELAKNIQYF
>TRBV19|.|TRBJ1-2|.
TGTGCCAGTATTCCTTCCCCCGGGGGACCTAGTGGCTACACCTTC
CASIPSPGGPSGYTF
>TRBV2|.|TRBJ1-2|.
TGTGCCAGCGGACAGTTATATGGCTACACCTTC
CASGQLYGYTF
>TRBV28|.|TRBJ2-7|.
TGTGCCAGCAGTCAATCCGACAGGTCTGCCTACGAGCAGTACTTC
CASSQSDRSAYEQYF
>TRBV5-1|.|TRBJ2-7|TRBD2
TGCGCCAGCAGCCCTGGGACTAGCGGGAACGAGCAGTACTTC
CASSPGTSGNEQYF
>TRBV28|many|TRBJ2-7|.
TGTGCCAGCAGTTTGCCAGGGATAAACGAGCAGTACTTC
CASSLPGINEQYF
>TRBV29-1|.|TRBJ1-1|.
TGCAGCGGGAGGACAGCTGTTGAAGCTTTCTTT
CSGRTAVEAFF
>TRBV2|once|TRBJ1-4|.
TGTGCCAGCAGTGGACAGTTAGCAACTAATGAAAAACTGTTTTTT
CASSGQLATNEKLFF
>TRBV5-6|few|TRBJ1-3|.
TGTGCCAGCAGCTTGGGCGGGTTCTCTGGAAACACCATATATTTT
CASSLGGFSGNTIYF
>TRBV4-3|.|TRBJ1-1|.
TGCGCCAGCAGCCAAGATGAGAATAGGGGGACTGAAGCTTTCTTT
CASSQDENRGTEAFF
>TRBV3-1/TRBV3-2|.|TRBJ2-2|TRBD2
TGTGCCAGCAGCCGGAGCGGGAGTCAGACCGGGGAGCTGTTTTTT
CASSRSGSQTGELFF
>TRBV3-1/TRBV3-2|.|TRBJ1-2|.
TGTGCCAGCAGCCAGATCACAGGGCCCAGGGGTGGCTACACCTTC
CASSQITGPRGGYTF
>TRBV5-6|.|TRBJ1-1|.
TGTGCCAGCAGCCCCGCCCGGGGTGTGAACACTGAAGCTTTCTTT
CASSPARGVNTEAFF
>TRBV19|.|TRBJ1-5|.
TGTGCCAGTAGTTCAGCCAGCCCGCGGCAGCCCCAGCATTTT
CASSSASPRQPQHF
>TRBV6-8|.|TRBJ2-5|.
TGTGCCAGCAGTTACTACAGGGTGTGGGAGACCCAGTACTTC
CASSYYRVWETQYF
>TRBV7-2|.|TRBJ2-1|.
TGTGCCAGCAGCACTCCCCTAGCCTACAATGAGCAGTTCTTC
CASSTPLAYNEQFF
>TRBV5-1|.|TRBJ2-1|.
TGCGCCAGCAGCTTGGGGGGTGGGAGAAACAATGAGCAGTTCTTC
CASSLGGGRNNEQFF
>TRBV7-8|.|TRBJ2-7|.
TGTGCCAGCAGCGTAATGAGTGGAGGGGCCTCCTACGAGCAGTACTTC
CASSVMSGGASYEQYF
>TRBV10-2|.|TRBJ1-6|TRBD1
TGCGCCAGCAGTGAGGACAGGGGGAGTTCACCCCTCCACTTT
CASSEDRGSSPLHF
>TRBV2|.|TRBJ1-1|TRBD1
TGTGCCAGCACGGACAGGGGAGGCACTGAAGCTTTCTTT
CASTDRGGTEAFF
>TRBV7-2|.|TRBJ2-1|.
TGTGCCAGCAGCCCGAGTTTAACTAGATCAAGCAATGAGCAGTTCTTC
CASSPSLTRSSNEQFF